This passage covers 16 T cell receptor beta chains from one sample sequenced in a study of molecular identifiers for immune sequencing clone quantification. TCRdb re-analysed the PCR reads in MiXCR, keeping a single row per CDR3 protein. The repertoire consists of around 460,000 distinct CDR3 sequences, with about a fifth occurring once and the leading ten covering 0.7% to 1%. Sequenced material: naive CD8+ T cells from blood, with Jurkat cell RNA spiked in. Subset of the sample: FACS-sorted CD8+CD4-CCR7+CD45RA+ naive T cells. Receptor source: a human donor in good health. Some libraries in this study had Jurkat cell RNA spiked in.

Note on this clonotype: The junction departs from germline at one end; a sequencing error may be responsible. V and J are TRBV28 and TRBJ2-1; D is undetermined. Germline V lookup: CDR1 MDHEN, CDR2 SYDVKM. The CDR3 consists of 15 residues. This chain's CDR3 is CASGLPGPSYNEQFF. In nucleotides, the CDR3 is TGTGCCAGCGGTTTACCAGGTCCTTCCTACAATGAGCAGTTCTTC.

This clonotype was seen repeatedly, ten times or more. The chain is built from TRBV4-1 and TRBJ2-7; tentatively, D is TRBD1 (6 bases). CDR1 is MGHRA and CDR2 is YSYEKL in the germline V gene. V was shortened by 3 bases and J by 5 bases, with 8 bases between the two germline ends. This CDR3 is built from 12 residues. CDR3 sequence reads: CASSQNRDEQYF. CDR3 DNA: TGCGCCAGCAGCCAGAACAGGGACGAGCAGTACTTC.

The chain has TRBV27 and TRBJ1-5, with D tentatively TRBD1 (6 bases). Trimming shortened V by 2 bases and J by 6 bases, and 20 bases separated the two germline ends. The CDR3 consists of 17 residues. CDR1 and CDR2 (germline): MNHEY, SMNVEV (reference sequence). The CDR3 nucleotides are TGTGCCAGCAGTTTACTAGGGGGTTGGGGAGGCAGTCAGCCCCAGCATTTT. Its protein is CASSLLGGWGGSQPQHF.

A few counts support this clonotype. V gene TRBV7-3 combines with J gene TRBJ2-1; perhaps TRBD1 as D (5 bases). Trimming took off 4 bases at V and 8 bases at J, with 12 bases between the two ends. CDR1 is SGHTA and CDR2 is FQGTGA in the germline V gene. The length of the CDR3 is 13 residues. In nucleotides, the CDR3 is TGTGCCAGCAGCTCACTGTTAGGGGATGAGCAGTTCTTC. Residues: CASSSLLGDEQFF.

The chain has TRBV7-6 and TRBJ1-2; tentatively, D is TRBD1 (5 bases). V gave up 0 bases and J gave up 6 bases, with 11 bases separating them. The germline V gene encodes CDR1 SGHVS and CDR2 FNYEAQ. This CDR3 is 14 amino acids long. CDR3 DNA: TGTGCCAGCAGCTTAGCGTCCGGGGGGGATGGCTACACCTTC. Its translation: CASSLASGGDGYTF.

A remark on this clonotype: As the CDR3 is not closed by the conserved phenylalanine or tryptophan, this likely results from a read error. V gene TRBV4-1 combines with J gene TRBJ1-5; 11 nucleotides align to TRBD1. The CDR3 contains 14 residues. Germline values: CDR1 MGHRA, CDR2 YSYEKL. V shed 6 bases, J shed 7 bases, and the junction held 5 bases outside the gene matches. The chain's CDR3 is CASRPGQGDQPQHL. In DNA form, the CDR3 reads TGCGCCAGCAGGCCGGGACAGGGGGACCAGCCCCAGCATCTT.

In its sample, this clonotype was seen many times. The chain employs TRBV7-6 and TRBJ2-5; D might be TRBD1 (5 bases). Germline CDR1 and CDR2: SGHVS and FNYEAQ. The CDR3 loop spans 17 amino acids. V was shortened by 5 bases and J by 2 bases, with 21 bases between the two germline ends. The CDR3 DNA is TGTGCCAGCAGCCTACGAATTGCAGACAGCCGTCAAGAGACCCAGTACTTC. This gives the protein CASSLRIADSRQETQYF.

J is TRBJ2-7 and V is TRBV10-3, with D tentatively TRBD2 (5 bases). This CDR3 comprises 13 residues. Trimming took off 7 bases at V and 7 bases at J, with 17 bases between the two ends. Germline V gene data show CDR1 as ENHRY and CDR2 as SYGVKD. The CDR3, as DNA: TGTGCCATCACGGGGAGCGAATTGGAGGAGCAGTACTTC. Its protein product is CAITGSELEEQYF.

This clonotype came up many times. CDR3 sequence: CASSQEIRLAGGKTQYF. The CDR3 DNA reads as TGTGCCAGCAGCCAAGAAATCCGGCTAGCGGGAGGAAAGACCCAGTACTTC. The gene calls are TRBV4-2 and TRBJ2-5, with TRBD2 matching 11 bases. The ends lost 0 bases at V and 6 bases at J; junction bases unmatched: 9. The CDR3 has 17 residues. Germline CDR1 reads LGHNA; CDR2 reads YNFKEQ.

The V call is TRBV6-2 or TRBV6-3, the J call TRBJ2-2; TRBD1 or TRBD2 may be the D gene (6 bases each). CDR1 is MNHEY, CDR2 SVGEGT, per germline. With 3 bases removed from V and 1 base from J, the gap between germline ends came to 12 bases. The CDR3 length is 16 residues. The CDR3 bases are TGTGCCAGCAGTTATAGGGGGACTCAGAACACCGGGGAGCTGTTTTTT. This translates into CASSYRGTQNTGELFF.

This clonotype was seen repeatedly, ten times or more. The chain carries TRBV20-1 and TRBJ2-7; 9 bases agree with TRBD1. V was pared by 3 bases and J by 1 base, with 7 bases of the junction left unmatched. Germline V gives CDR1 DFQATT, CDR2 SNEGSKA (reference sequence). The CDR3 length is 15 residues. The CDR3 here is CSASPDGQGSYEQYF. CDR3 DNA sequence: TGCAGTGCTAGCCCCGACGGACAGGGGTCCTACGAGCAGTACTTC.

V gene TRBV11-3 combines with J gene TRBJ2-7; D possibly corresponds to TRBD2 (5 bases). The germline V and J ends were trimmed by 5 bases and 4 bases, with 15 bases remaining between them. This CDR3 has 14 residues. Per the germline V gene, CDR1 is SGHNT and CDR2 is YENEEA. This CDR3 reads CASSLRGFGYEQYF. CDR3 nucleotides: TGTGCCAGCAGCCTAAGAGGGTTTGGTTACGAGCAGTACTTC.

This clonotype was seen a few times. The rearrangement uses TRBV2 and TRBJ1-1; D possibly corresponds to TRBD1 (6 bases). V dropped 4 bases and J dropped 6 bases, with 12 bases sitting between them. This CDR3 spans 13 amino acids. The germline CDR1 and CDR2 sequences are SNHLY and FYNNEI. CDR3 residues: CASSGRGPAEAFF. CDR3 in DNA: TGTGCCAGCAGTGGACGGGGGCCGGCTGAAGCTTTCTTT.

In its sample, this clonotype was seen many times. The CDR3 loop reads CASARRRDGTDTQYF. In nucleotides, the CDR3 is TGCGCCAGCGCACGACGCAGGGACGGCACAGATACGCAGTATTTT. V usage is TRBV5-1 and J usage is TRBJ2-3; D assignment may be TRBD1 or TRBD2 (5 bases each). From germline, CDR1 is SGHRS and CDR2 YFSETQ. V was shortened by 7 bases and J by 1 base, with 16 bases between the two germline ends. This CDR3 comprises 15 residues.

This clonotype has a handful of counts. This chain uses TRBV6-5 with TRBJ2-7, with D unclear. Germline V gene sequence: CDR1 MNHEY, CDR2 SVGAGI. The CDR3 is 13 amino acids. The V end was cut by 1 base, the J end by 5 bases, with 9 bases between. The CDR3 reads CASSYLRGNEQYF. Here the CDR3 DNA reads TGTGCCAGCAGTTACTTGCGCGGAAACGAGCAGTACTTC.

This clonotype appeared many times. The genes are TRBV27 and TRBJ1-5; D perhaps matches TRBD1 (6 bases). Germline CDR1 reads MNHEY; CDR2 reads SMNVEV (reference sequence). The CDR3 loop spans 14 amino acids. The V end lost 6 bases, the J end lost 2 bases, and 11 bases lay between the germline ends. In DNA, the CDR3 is TGTGCCAGCAGCCTACAGGGCGGCAATCAGCCCCAGCATTTT. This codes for CASSLQGGNQPQHF.